This TCR beta chain is drawn from a study of HIV-infected patients and healthy controls. Each CDR3 protein is one row after TCRdb ran MiXCR on the 5' RACE reads. Of about 67,000 distinct CDR3 sequences in the sample, about 16% were seen once. Trimming pared 6 bases from V and 8 bases from J, leaving 13 bases between. Germline-derived CDR1 and CDR2 are SNHLY and FYNNEI. This CDR3 contains 12 residues. This TCR was recovered from a human donor in good health. The chain uses TRBV2 and TRBJ1-1, with D hard to call. The sequenced material came from CD4+ T cells from blood. CDR3 protein: CASSTRTSEAFF. DNA of the CDR3: TGTGCCAGCAGCACAAGGACGTCCGAAGCTTTCTTT.